The sequence of this T cell receptor beta chain was determined in a study of spatial heterogeneity in lung cancer (dated by TCRdb to the late 2010s). In the study overall: Beta-chain transcripts were consistently detected in greater numbers than alpha-chain transcripts, which likely reflects a higher abundance of beta-chain transcripts. In tumor regions, TCR transcript counts showed a strong correlation with a T cell transcriptional module score from matched bulk RNA-seq. In the raw uncorrected reads, each unique combination of TCR and UMI appeared more than ten times on average. The study quantitatively compared TCR alpha and beta repertoires across multiple tumor regions, matched nontumor lung and blood in non-small cell lung cancer. Nonsynonymous mutation counts, determined by whole-exome sequencing of tumor tissue, were related to TCR repertoire features. At surgery, both alpha and beta chains were TCR-sequenced in more than 200 tumor regions, about 64 matched nontumor lung samples and just over 55 PBMC samples.

There are 14 amino acids in the CDR3, from cysteine to phenylalanine inclusive. Only CDR3 DNA remains: 42 bases, in frame from the first base. According to the germline V gene, CDR1 reads MGHDK and CDR2 reads SYGVNS. Germline trimming amounts to 3 bases on V and 5 bases on J, with 5 as the count of junction bases outside the gene matches. Reading the label with the study, this specimen's time point is: sample taken at primary tumor resection. The donors were 65 to 85 patients from the lung TRACERx cohort who had early-stage, untreated non-small cell lung cancer. TCR sequencing used whole RNA extracted from tumor and nontumor lung tissue, or from cryopreserved PBMC samples, without cell sorting. A patient was chosen for TCR sequencing only when enough RNA was available from at least two tumor regions. A lung pathologist reviewed the tumor and adjacent nontumor lung specimens before the specimens were selected.

Ten or more counts support this clonotype. Its recognized antigen is unknown. The sample holds no much larger clone one base away, and base qualities are not on file. The method behind the library was 5' RACE. TCRdb shows the sequencer as NextSeq 500. To allow correction of PCR and sequencing errors, the TCR library protocol tagged every TCR cDNA molecule with a unique molecular identifier. The study's processing was this. Decombinator tools were used for TCR identification, UMI-based error correction and CDR3 extraction. TCRs above a frequency of 2 per 1,000, corresponding to the top 1% of the tumor frequency distribution, were defined as expanded. Expanded tumor TCRs were classed as regional if statistically deemed absent (corrected P<0.05) from at least one tumor region, otherwise ubiquitous. Rényi diversity was computed with the R vegan package after subsampling each repertoire 100 times to 5,000 TCRs. CDR3 similarity networks were built from amino acid triplet string-kernel similarity, connecting CDR3s with pairwise similarity above 0.82. TCRdb reanalyzed the raw reads on its own, using fastp at Q25 for trimming and MiXCR for clone calling, and kept in-frame beta chains. Each CDR3 protein appears once, grouped with its most common genes and DNA. The V and J calls were not made by the authors but by TCRdb's processing. This sample gives 10,000 or so distinct CDR3 sequences in total; approximately 7.9% of them show up just once. The ten most abundant clones make up roughly 13% of the sample.

The study at large found these results: The count of ubiquitous expanded TCRs correlated with the count of ubiquitous nonsynonymous mutations, and the count of regional expanded TCRs correlated with the count of regional nonsynonymous mutations. Confirming at a functional level the hypothesis that regional TCRs recognize regional mutations was considered to require additional single-cell paired TCR alpha and beta sequencing. TCR-seq coverage of tumor T cells was estimated to be only about 7% for alpha chains and more than 11% for beta chains. The number of expanded intratumoral alpha and beta TCRs correlated with the tumor nonsynonymous mutation count.

This TCR was recovered from a female donor with early-stage non-small cell lung cancer. The chain employs TRBV25-1 and TRBJ2-5, with 8 bases aligning to TRBD1. The sample here was lung tumor tissue, taken at surgery. The DNA is TGTGCCAGCAGTGATCCGACAGGGGCGGAGACCCAGTACTTC. This sequence encodes CASSDPTGAETQYF.